The T cell receptor beta chain under discussion was sequenced for a study of T-cell reconstitution after alpha-beta-depleted transplantation in children. Findings and limits, study-wide: Surviving recipient T cells and intrathymic progenitors accounted for some patients' high TCRbeta diversity at day 60.

The V end was cut by 6 bases, the J end by 6 bases, with 15 bases between. The germline V gene has CDR1 MNHEY and CDR2 SVGEGT. The CDR3 loop spans 14 amino acids. Researchers prepared the TCRbeta library using unique molecular identifiers, the study reports. TCRdb passed the PCR reads through MiXCR, listing each CDR3 protein once. The table records 300,000 to 350,000 distinct CDR3 sequences, 15% to 20% of them present only once. This clonotype was seen more than once but under ten times. What it binds is not known. The V and J genes are TRBV6-2 or TRBV6-3 and TRBJ2-4; D remains unclear. Specimen: PBMCs, mostly from graft donor cells, collected 360 days after TCRalphabeta/CD19-depleted stem cell transplant. The sequence was collected from a male patient aged 2-10 years who had a stem cell transplant for acute lymphoblastic leukemia, so the T cells may come from the graft donor. The CDR3 loop is CASSQLPPGNIQYF. The CDR3, as DNA: TGTGCCAGCAGCCAACTACCCCCGGGAAACATTCAGTACTTC.